This T cell receptor (beta chain) originates from a study of somatic mutations in cytotoxic T cells in rheumatoid arthritis. Study information: Purity of nearly 100% was reached when some V beta antibody-stained T-cell populations were flow-sorted, including V beta1+ cells sequenced for TCRB.

The study's findings and limits: TRBV07 appeared slightly underrepresented in the rheumatoid arthritis patients. That finding was not adjusted to account for multiple comparisons. Measured CD8+ T-cell clonality, a value compared between rheumatoid arthritis patients and age-matched healthy controls, did not differ significantly.

The method was immunoSEQ multiplex PCR; TCRdb's version includes in-frame clones alone and lacks a portion of them. The sample consists of just under 20,000 clones, approximately 80% of them appearing once. As for this clone: Its specificity is unknown.

Isolation of the CD4+ and CD8+ populations was accomplished via positive magnetic bead selection, with purity assessed by flow cytometry. From germline, CDR1 is MNHEY and CDR2 SVGAGI. Unmatched junction bases numbered 6, after V lost 0 bases and J lost 8 bases. The CDR3 is made up of 16 amino acids. This rearrangement joins TRBV6-5 to TRBJ2-1; TRBD2 matches at 11 bases. The receptor's source is a woman between 50 and 59 years old in good health. Sample: CD8+ T cells sorted from blood. CDR3 amino acids: CASSYSASGGIDEQFF. The DNA for the CDR3 is TGTGCCAGCAGTTACTCGGCTAGCGGGGGGATAGATGAGCAGTTCTTC.